This T cell receptor beta chain was identified in a study of CD8+ T cells in alopecia areata. Study background: Oral tofacitinib, 5 to 10 mg twice daily, was given in an open-label trial. Tofacitinib therapy lasting 6 to 18 months was followed by 6 months off drug. Findings of the study overall: Higher clonality and more expanded CD8+ clones appeared in lesional than normal scalp.

Peripheral blood and lesional scalp punch biopsies came from alopecia areata patients. Note on this clone: Its antigen is unknown.

Once RNA had been extracted, it was reverse transcribed into cDNA to act as the sequencing template. Generated by immunoSEQ multiplex PCR, the TCRdb table keeps only in-frame clones and is missing some. The sample shows about 130,000 clones, approximately 49% of them seen only once. The ends were cut back, 4 bases at V and 7 bases at J, with 14 bases in the middle. Germline CDR1 is SEHNR and CDR2 is FQNEAQ (reference sequence). The CDR3 consists of 15 residues. The V gene is TRBV7-9, the J gene TRBJ1-6; D is unclear. This receptor was identified in a human donor with alopecia areata. Sample: CD8+ T cells sorted from blood, taken at week 0. CDR3 nucleotide sequence: TGTGCCAGCAGCTCGACGGATTCGCGGAATTCACCCCTCCACTTT. This translates into CASSSTDSRNSPLHF.